This is a list of T cell receptor beta chains from one sample in a study of blood T cell repertoires in COVID-19. Libraries were prepared by immunoSEQ multiplex PCR; TCRdb keeps only in-frame clonotypes and omits some of them. The sample includes almost 400,000 clones, approximately 88% of them seen just once. The sample comprised PBMCs or T cells enriched from blood (not recorded which). Every receptor here comes from a woman in her twenties or thirties with acute COVID-19. Both conserved end residues are part of each CDR3. D genes are given only for firm matches. Part of the rows lack a size; the others show once, few, many or a class for expanded clones.

TRBJ1-4 . . TRBV7-8 TGTGCCAGCAGCCTACTTACAGAGGAAAAACTGTTTTTT CASSLLTEEKLFF
TRBJ1-3 . . TRBV6-1 TGTGCCAGCAGTGAATTCGGGGGGCGGACTGGAAACACCATATATTTT CASSEFGGRTGNTIYF
TRBJ1-4 . TRBD1 TRBV12-3/TRBV12-4 TGTGCCAGCAGTACACGGCGGGACAGCAAACTGTTTTTT CASSTRRDSKLFF
TRBJ1-3 once . TRBV9 TGTGCCAGCAGCGTCGAGGAGGTATCTGGAAACACCATATATTTT CASSVEEVSGNTIYF
TRBJ1-1 . TRBD1 TRBV5-1 TGCGCCAGCAGCTTGACAGGGGGCGCGAGCACTGAAGCTTTCTTT CASSLTGGASTEAFF
TRBJ1-1 once . TRBV7-2 TGTGCCAGCAGCTTAGACGGAAACAGGAACACTGAAGCTTTCTTT CASSLDGNRNTEAFF
TRBJ1-2 . TRBD1 TRBV6-4 TGTGCCAGCAGTAGAGATTCCCGGGACAGGGGCTATGGCTACACCTTC CASSRDSRDRGYGYTF
TRBJ1-4 . TRBD1 TRBV25-1 TGTGCCAGCAGTAAGACAGGGGTTGAAAAACTGTTTTTT CASSKTGVEKLFF
TRBJ1-2 few TRBD1 TRBV24-1 TGTGCCACCGGGACAGACTATGGCTACACCTTC CATGTDYGYTF
TRBJ1-1 . . TRBV15 TGTGCCACCAGTAAGGGGCTGGACACTGAAGCTTTCTTT CATSKGLDTEAFF
TRBJ2-4 . TRBD2 TRBV15 TGTGCCACCAGCAGAGATCTCAGCGGGGGGGCTCCCAAAAACATTCAGTACTTC CATSRDLSGGAPKNIQYF
TRBJ1-1 . . TRBV10-1 TGCGCCAGCAGTCGACAGTTGAACACTGAAGCTTTCTTT CASSRQLNTEAFF
TRBJ1-1 . . TRBV19 TGTGCCAGTACTCGGACACCCGCTGAAGCTTTCTTT CASTRTPAEAFF
TRBJ2-7 few TRBD1 TRBV19 TGTGCCAGTAGCCTCCAAGGGGACAGGACCTACGAGCAGTACTTC CASSLQGDRTYEQYF
TRBJ2-3 . . TRBV7-2 TGTGCCAGCAGCTTATCGACAGTTGGCACAGATACGCAGTATTTT CASSLSTVGTDTQYF
TRBJ1-2 . . TRBV12-3/TRBV12-4 TGTGCCAGCACTCCCGCCGGGGACTATGGCTACACCTTC CASTPAGDYGYTF
TRBJ1-1 . . TRBV6-5 TGTGCCAGCAGACTCACAGGTAACACTGAAGCTTTCTTT CASRLTGNTEAFF
TRBJ1-2 . TRBD1 TRBV18 TGTGCCAGCTCCCCAGGGACAGGGGGGGAAGGCTACACCTTC CASSPGTGGEGYTF
TRBJ1-2 . . TRBV10-1 TGCGCCAGGACTTGGGTTAACTATGGCTACACCTTC CARTWVNYGYTF
TRBJ2-6 . . TRBV5-1 TGCGCCAGCAGCTTGAGTTTGTCAGGGAACGCTGGGGCCAACGTCCTGACTTTC CASSLSLSGNAGANVLTF
TRBJ1-1 . TRBD1 TRBV5-1 TGCGCCAGCAGCTCCCGGACAGGGCCGAACACTGAAGCTTTCTTT CASSSRTGPNTEAFF
TRBJ2-3 . . TRBV3-1/TRBV3-2 TGTGCCAGCAGCTTATCTAGCGTGGGGGGCACAGATACGCAGTATTTT CASSLSSVGGTDTQYF
TRBJ1-5 . TRBD1 TRBV4-1 TGCGCCAGCAGCCAAGATGGACAGGGGGATCAGCCCCAGCATTTT CASSQDGQGDQPQHF
TRBJ1-6 . . TRBV6-5 TGTGCCAGCGGCGGGAGCATCTTATATAATTCACCCCTCCACTTT CASGGSILYNSPLHF
TRBJ2-3 . . TRBV6-2/TRBV6-3 TGTGCCAGCAGCCCTGTGCGGGTGGCTTCCACAGATACGCAGTATTTT CASSPVRVASTDTQYF
TRBJ1-2 . . TRBV20-1 TGCAGTGCTAGTCGGGGAAGTGGCTACACCTTC CSASRGSGYTF